This is a list of T cell receptor beta chains from one sample in a study of naive and memory T cell subsets. TCRdb used MiXCR to reprocess the UMI-ligation and nested PCR reads, holding one entry per CDR3 protein. The sample lists 120,000 to 150,000 distinct CDR3 sequences, approximately 17% occurring once. The sequenced material came from naive CD4+ T cells from blood. The receptor set was obtained from a human donor in good health. The CDR3 runs from the conserved cysteine through the conserved F or W. D genes are given only for firm matches. Expanded clones are given a class, and other clones once, few, many or no size at all.

TRBJ2-3 | few | TRBV5-1 | NA | CASSLGAGFTDTQYF | TGCGCCAGCAGCTTGGGGGCAGGGTTCACAGATACGCAGTATTTT
TRBJ2-3 | NA | TRBV4-1 | TRBD2 | CASSHATSGYTDTQYF | TGCGCCAGCAGCCATGCTACTAGCGGCTACACAGATACGCAGTATTTT
TRBJ2-3 | NA | TRBV12-3/TRBV12-4 | TRBD2 | CASSLSPGGSTDTQYF | TGTGCCAGCAGTTTATCTCCGGGAGGTAGCACAGATACGCAGTATTTT
TRBJ1-1 | many | TRBV20-1 | NA | CSARGRGNTEAFF | TGCAGTGCTAGGGGTCGGGGAAACACTGAAGCTTTCTTT
TRBJ2-2 | NA | TRBV7-9 | NA | CASSPLAGELFF | TGTGCCAGCAGCCCCCTCGCCGGGGAGCTGTTTTTT
TRBJ2-1 | NA | TRBV7-8 | TRBD2 | CASSLGTSVYYNEQFF | TGTGCCAGCAGCTTAGGGACTAGCGTCTATTACAATGAGCAGTTCTTC
TRBJ2-1 | few | TRBV24-1 | NA | CATSDLVPNEQFF | TGTGCCACCAGTGATTTGGTTCCCAATGAGCAGTTCTTC
TRBJ2-3 | NA | TRBV20-1 | NA | CSARKGSITDTQYF | TGCAGTGCCAGGAAGGGTTCGATCACAGATACGCAGTATTTT
TRBJ2-6 | NA | TRBV13 | NA | CASSLEIQPGANVLTF | TGTGCCAGCAGCTTAGAAATCCAGCCTGGGGCCAACGTCCTGACTTTC
TRBJ2-1 | few | TRBV6-2/TRBV6-3 | NA | CASSYFGSVNEQFF | TGTGCCAGCAGTTACTTCGGTAGCGTCAATGAGCAGTTCTTC
TRBJ2-6 | NA | TRBV18 | TRBD1 | CASSPLGQALSGANVLTF | TGTGCCAGCTCACCACTCGGACAGGCCCTCTCTGGGGCCAACGTCCTGACTTTC
TRBJ2-4 | few | TRBV28 | NA | CASSFYQGAVAKNIQYF | TGTGCCAGCAGTTTCTATCAGGGAGCCGTAGCCAAAAACATTCAGTACTTC
TRBJ1-3 | NA | TRBV7-9 | NA | CASSFPIVSGNTIYF | TGTGCCAGCAGCTTCCCTATCGTCTCTGGAAACACCATATATTTT
TRBJ1-1 | NA | TRBV7-2 | NA | CASSLSGADEAFF | TGTGCCAGCAGCTTATCAGGGGCCGATGAAGCTTTCTTT
TRBJ2-5 | many | TRBV18 | NA | CASSPNSQETQYF | TGTGCCAGCTCACCAAATTCGCAAGAGACCCAGTACTTC
TRBJ1-1 | NA | TRBV18 | NA | CASSPSFGTEAFF | TGTGCCAGCTCACCCTCCTTTGGCACTGAAGCTTTCTTT
TRBJ2-3 | NA | TRBV7-2 | NA | CASSLVPLSVLAEGTQYF | TGTGCCAGCAGCTTAGTTCCGCTCTCTGTTCTTGCCGAGGGTACGCAGTATTTT
TRBJ1-3 | few | TRBV14 | NA | CASSQSRGGGNTIYF | TGTGCCAGCAGCCAATCCAGGGGCGGAGGAAACACCATATATTTT
TRBJ2-7 | many | TRBV10-3 | NA | CAISESGQVNEQYF | TGTGCCATCAGTGAGTCAGGGCAGGTCAACGAGCAGTACTTC
TRBJ2-3 | NA | TRBV6-5 | NA | CASSSLTPSTDTQYF | TGTGCCAGCAGCTCGCTGACTCCTAGCACAGATACGCAGTATTTT
TRBJ1-5 | NA | TRBV20-1 | NA | CSAVLRQSHEPQHF | TGCAGTGCCGTACTTAGACAGTCCCATGAACCCCAGCATTTT
TRBJ2-1 | NA | TRBV5-1 | TRBD2 | CASSPTPRTSGRAYEQFF | TGCGCCAGCAGCCCAACGCCAAGAACTAGCGGGAGGGCCTATGAGCAGTTCTTC
TRBJ2-2 | NA | TRBV6-2/TRBV6-3 | TRBD2 | CASSPRLAGGYTGELFF | TGTGCCAGCAGCCCCCGACTAGCGGGAGGGTACACCGGGGAGCTGTTTTTT
TRBJ2-3 | few | TRBV5-8 | NA | CASSLWDTDTQYF | TGTGCCAGCAGCTTGTGGGACACAGATACGCAGTATTTT
TRBJ2-1 | many | TRBV6-1 | TRBD2 | CASSDEVTSGNNEQFF | TGTGCCAGCAGTGATGAGGTGACTAGCGGCAACAATGAGCAGTTCTTC
TRBJ2-3 | NA | TRBV19 | NA | CASTPGRETDTQYF | TGTGCCAGTACCCCCGGCCGCGAGACAGATACGCAGTATTTT
TRBJ1-1 | few | TRBV11-1 | TRBD1 | CASSPRDRGEAFF | TGTGCCAGCAGCCCGCGGGACAGGGGTGAAGCTTTCTTT